The clone carrying this T cell receptor beta chain showed up just a few times. The record originates from a study of HIV-infected patients and healthy controls. The germline gives CDR1 MNHNY, CDR2 SVGAGI (reference sequence). With 8 bases removed from V and 1 base from J, the gap between germline ends came to 12 bases. The CDR3 spans 13 residues. TCRdb recomputed calls from the 5' RACE reads with MiXCR, one row per CDR3 protein. The table lists approximately 67,000 distinct CDR3 sequences, roughly 16% of them singletons. Material: CD4+ T cells from blood. The receptor was derived from a human donor in good health. The V call is TRBV6-6, the J call TRBJ2-7; possible D gene TRBD2, 6 bases. The CDR3 sequence is CASSTGGSYEQYF. The CDR3 nucleotides are TGTGCCAGCTCTACCGGGGGATCCTACGAGCAGTACTTC.